The source of this T cell receptor (beta chain) is a study of blood T cell repertoires in COVID-19. On the study more broadly: Collection of acute and convalescent COVID-19 samples took place in the United States, Italy and Spain. PBMCs, B-cell-depleted T cells, or T cells were the source of the cDNA or gDNA that made up the material.

The CDR3 is 14 amino acids. Between the trimmed V and J ends, which lost 3 bases and 5 bases, there was a span of 11 bases. From germline, CDR1 is KGHDR and CDR2 SFDVKD. Original handling: Estimation of nucleated cell counts was performed using reference gene primer amplification. Profiling relied on immunoSEQ multiplex PCR, and the TCRdb table lists in-frame clones only, not all of them. V and J calls and clone size are as listed in that table; D and trimming were resolved from the DNA. The table includes approximately 110,000 clones, 70% to 90% detected once. This TCR was sampled from a woman aged 45-60 years with active or convalescent COVID-19. Source material: peripheral blood. The chain is built from TRBV24-1 and TRBJ2-3; a weak D match, TRBD2 (5 bases). The CDR3 spells CATSDSLAGDTQYF. The CDR3 nucleotides are TGTGCCACCAGTGATAGTCTAGCAGGAGATACGCAGTATTTT.